This TCR beta chain comes out of a study of blood T cell repertoires in COVID-19. For the study at large: PBMCs, B-cell-depleted T cells, or T cells provided the cDNA or gDNA that made up the material.

The CDR3 contains 17 residues. The assay was immunoSEQ multiplex PCR, and TCRdb's table has in-frame clones only and misses some. The profile covers approximately 60,000 clones, with approximately 88% appearing a single time and about a sixth taken by the ten largest. Sequenced input: peripheral blood. This sequence joins TRBV21-1 and TRBJ1-5; TRBD1 is the table's D call, not checked against the DNA. TRBV21-1 is a recognized pseudogene. The source is a man between 65 and 79 years old with active COVID-19. CDR3 loop: CASSATGGGRGNQPQHF. Here the CDR3 DNA reads TGTGCCAGCAGCGCGACAGGGGGTGGACGTGGCAATCAGCCCCAGCATTTT.